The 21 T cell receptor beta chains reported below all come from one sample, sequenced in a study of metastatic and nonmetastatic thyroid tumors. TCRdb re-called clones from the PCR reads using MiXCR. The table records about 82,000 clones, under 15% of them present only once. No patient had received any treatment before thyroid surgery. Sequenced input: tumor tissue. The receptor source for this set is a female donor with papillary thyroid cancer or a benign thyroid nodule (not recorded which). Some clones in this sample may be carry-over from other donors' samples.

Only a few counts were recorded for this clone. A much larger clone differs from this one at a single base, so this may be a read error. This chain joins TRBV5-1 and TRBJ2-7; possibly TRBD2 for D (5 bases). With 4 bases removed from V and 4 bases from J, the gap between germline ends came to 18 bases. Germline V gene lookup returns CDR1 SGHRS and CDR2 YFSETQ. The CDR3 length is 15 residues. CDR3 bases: TGCGCCAGCAGCCTTACTTCCGGGAACTTATACGAGCAGTACTTC. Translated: CASSLTSGNLYEQYF. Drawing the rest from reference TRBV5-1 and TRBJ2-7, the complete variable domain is KAGVTQTPRYLIKTRGQQVTLSCSPISGHRSVSWYQQTPGQGLQFLFEYFSETQRNKGNFPGRFSGRQFSNSRSEMNVSTLELGDSALYLCASSLTSGNLYEQYFGPGTRLTVT.

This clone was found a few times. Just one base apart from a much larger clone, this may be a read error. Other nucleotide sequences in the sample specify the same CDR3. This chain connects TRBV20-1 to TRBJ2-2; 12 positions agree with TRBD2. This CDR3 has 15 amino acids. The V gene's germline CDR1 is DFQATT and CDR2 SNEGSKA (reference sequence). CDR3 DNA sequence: TGCAGTGCAAAGACTAGCGGGAGCCGAACCGGTGAGCTGTTTTTT. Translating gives CSAKTSGSRTGELFF.

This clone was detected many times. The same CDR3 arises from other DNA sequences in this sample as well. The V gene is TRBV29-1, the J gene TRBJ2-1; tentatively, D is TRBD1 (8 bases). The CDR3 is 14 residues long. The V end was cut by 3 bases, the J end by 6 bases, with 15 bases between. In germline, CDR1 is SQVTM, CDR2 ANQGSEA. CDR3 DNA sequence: TGCAGCGTTGACGTACAGGGGGGGGGCAATGAGCAGTTCTTC. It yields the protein CSVDVQGGGNEQFF.

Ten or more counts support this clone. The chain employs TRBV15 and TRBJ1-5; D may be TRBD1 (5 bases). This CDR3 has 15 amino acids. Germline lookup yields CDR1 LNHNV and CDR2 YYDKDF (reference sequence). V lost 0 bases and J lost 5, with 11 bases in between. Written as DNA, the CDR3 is TGTGCCACCAGCAGAGAGGGGGTTCCGGATCAGCCCCAGCATTTT. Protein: CATSREGVPDQPQHF. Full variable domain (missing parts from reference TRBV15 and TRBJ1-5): DAMVIQNPRYQVTQFGKPVTLSCSQTLNHNVMYWYQQKSSQAPKLLFHYYDKDFNNEADTPDNFQSRRPNTSFCFLDIRSPGLGDTAMYLCATSREGVPDQPQHFGDGTRLSIL.

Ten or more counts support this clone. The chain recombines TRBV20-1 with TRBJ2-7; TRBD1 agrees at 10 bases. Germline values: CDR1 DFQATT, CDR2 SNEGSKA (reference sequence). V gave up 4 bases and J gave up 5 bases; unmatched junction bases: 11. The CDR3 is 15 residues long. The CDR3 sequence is CSATLGGGTGDEQYF. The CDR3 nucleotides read TGCAGTGCTACCTTGGGGGGCGGGACAGGGGACGAGCAGTACTTC.

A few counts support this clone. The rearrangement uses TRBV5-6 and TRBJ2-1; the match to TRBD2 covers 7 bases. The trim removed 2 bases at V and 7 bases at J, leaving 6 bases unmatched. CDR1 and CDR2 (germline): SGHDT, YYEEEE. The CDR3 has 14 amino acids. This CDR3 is CASSFRTRQNEQFF. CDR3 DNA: TGTGCCAGCAGCTTTAGGACTAGACAAAATGAGCAGTTCTTC.

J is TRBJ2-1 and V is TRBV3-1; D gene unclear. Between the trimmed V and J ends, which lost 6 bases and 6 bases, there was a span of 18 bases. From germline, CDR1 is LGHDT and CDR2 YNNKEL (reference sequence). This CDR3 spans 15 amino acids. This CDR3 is CASSVGPTRGNEQFF. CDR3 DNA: TGTGCCAGCAGTGTAGGTCCGACAAGAGGCAATGAGCAGTTCTTC.

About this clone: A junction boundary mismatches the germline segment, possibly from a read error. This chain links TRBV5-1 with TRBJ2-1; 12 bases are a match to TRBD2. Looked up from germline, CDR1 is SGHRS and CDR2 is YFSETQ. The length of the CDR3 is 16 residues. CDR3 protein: CASRPLTSGGYNEQSF. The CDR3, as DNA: TGCGCCAGCAGACCACTGACTAGCGGGGGTTACAATGAGCAGTCCTTC.

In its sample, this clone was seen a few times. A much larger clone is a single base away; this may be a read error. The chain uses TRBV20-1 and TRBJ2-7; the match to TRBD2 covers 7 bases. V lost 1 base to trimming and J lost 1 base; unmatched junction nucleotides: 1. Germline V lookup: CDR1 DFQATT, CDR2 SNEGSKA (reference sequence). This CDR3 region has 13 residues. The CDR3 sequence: CSARGRGSYEQYF. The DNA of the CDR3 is TGCAGTGCTAGAGGGCGGGGGTCCTACGAGCAGTACTTC.

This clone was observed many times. The CDR3 loop reads CASSFWSWNTEAFF. Written as DNA, the CDR3 is TGTGCCAGCAGTTTTTGGTCCTGGAACACTGAAGCTTTCTTT. The chain couples TRBV28 to TRBJ1-1; D is undetermined. V dropped 3 bases and J dropped 1 base, with 9 bases sitting between them. Germline V CDR1 and CDR2: MDHEN, SYDVKM. The CDR3 sequence is 14 residues long.

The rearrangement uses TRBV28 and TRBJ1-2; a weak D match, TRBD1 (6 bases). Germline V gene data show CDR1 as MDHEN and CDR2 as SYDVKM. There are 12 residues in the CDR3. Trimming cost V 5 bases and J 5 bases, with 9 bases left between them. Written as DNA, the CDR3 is TGTGCCAGCAGTGGACAGTGGTATGGCTACACCTTC. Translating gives CASSGQWYGYTF.

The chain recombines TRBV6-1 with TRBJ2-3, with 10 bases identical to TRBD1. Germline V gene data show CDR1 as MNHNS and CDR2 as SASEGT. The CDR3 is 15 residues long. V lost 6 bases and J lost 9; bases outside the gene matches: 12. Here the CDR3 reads CASRQGGQGRDTQYF. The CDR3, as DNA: TGTGCCAGCAGGCAAGGGGGACAGGGGAGAGACACGCAGTATTTT.

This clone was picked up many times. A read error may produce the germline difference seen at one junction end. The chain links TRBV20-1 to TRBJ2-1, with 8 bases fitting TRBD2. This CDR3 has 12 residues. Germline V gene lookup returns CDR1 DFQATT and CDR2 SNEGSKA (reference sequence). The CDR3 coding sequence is TGCAGTACTAGCGGAAACGACAATGAGCAGTTCTTC. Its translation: CSTSGNDNEQFF.

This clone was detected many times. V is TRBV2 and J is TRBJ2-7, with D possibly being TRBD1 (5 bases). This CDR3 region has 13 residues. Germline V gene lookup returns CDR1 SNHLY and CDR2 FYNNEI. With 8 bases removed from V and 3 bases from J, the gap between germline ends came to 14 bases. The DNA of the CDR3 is TGTGCCAGCGACCTCGACAGATACTACGAGCAGTACTTC. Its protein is CASDLDRYYEQYF.

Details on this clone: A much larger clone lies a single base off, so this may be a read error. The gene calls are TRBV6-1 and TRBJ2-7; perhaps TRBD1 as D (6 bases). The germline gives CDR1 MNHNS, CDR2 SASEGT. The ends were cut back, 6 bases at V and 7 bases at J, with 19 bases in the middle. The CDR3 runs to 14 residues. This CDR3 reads CASRPAGTQGEQYF. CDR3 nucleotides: TGTGCCAGCAGACCAGCCGGGACACAAGGGGAGCAGTACTTC.

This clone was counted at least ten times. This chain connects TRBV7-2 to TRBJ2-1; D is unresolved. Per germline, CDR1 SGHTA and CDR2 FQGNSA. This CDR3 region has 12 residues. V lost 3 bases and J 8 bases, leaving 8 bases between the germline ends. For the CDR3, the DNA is TGTGCCAGCAGCTTCTTTAACGATGAGCAGTTCTTC. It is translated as CASSFFNDEQFF.

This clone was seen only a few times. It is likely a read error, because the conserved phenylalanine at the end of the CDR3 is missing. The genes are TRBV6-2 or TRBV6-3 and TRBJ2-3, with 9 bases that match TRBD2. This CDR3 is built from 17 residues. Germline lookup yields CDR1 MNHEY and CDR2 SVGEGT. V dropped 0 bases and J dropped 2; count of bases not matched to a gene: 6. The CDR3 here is CASSYSLVAGATDTQYY. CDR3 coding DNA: TGTGCCAGCAGTTACTCCCTAGTAGCGGGAGCCACAGATACGCAGTATTAT.

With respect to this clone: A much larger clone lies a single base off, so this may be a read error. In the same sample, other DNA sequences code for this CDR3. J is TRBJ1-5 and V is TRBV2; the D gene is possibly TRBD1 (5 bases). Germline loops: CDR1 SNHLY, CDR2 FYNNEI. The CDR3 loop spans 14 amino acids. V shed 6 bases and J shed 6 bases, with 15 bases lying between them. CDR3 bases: TGTGCCAGCAGGCGGGGTGGGGCGGGTCAGCCCCAGCATTTT. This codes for CASRRGGAGQPQHF.

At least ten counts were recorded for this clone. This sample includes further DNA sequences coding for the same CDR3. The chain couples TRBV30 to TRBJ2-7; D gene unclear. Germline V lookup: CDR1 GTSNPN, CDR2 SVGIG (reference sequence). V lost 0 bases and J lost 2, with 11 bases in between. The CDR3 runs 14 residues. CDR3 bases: TGTGCCTGGAGTGTATCTGGCACTGCCTACGAGCAGTACTTC. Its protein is CAWSVSGTAYEQYF.

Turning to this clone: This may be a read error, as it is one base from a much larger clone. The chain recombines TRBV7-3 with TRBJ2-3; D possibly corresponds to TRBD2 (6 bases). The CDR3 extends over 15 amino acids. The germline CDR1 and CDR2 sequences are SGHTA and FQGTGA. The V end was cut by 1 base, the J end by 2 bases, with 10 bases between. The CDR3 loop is CASSLMGGATDTQYF. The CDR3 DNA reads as TGTGCCAGCAGCTTAATGGGAGGTGCCACAGATACGCAGTATTTT.

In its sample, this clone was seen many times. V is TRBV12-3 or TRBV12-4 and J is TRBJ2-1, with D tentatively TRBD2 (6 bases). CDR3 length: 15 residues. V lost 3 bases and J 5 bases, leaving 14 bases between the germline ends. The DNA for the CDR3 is TGTGCCAGCAGTTTGGGGACTGCAATCAACAATGAGCAGTTCTTC. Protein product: CASSLGTAINNEQFF.